Listed below are T cell receptor beta chains from one sample, sequenced in a study of response to subunit inactivated influenza vaccine. Via MiXCR, TCRdb re-called the RT-PCR reads, giving one row per CDR3 protein. The sample lists around 710,000 distinct CDR3 sequences, around 14% occurring once. Sequenced material: PBMCs from blood, taken 14 to 15 days before vaccination. The receptors come from a man in his forties or fifties who received an inactivated influenza vaccine. Both conserved end residues are part of each CDR3. Fields, in order: J gene, D gene, clone size, V gene, CDR3 DNA, CDR3 protein. The D gene is left open where the match is weak. Clone size is shown for a subset of rows, as once, few, many or a class of expanded clone.

TRBJ2-3 | . | few | TRBV5-5 | TGTGCCAGCAGCCCCCCGCGGCTGGGCACAGATACGCAGTATTTT | CASSPPRLGTDTQYF
TRBJ2-4 | . | . | TRBV29-1 | TGCAGCGTTGCTCGAGACACCCAAAACTTAGCCAAAAACATTCAGTACTTC | CSVARDTQNLAKNIQYF
TRBJ2-3 | . | . | TRBV5-1 | TGCGCCAGCAGCTCCCGGACGCCCCACGCAGATACGCAGTATTTT | CASSSRTPHADTQYF
TRBJ2-1 | . | many | TRBV4-1 | TGCGCCAGCAGGGACGAGAGGGGGAGGGATGAGCAGTTCTTC | CASRDERGRDEQFF
TRBJ1-1 | TRBD1 | . | TRBV27 | TGTGCCAGCAGTTTATCGCGGACAGGGGTGAACACTGAAGCTTTCTTT | CASSLSRTGVNTEAFF
TRBJ2-2 | TRBD1 | . | TRBV20-1 | TGCAGTGCTCATAACAGGGGGAACACCGGGGAGCTGTTTTTT | CSAHNRGNTGELFF
TRBJ2-5 | TRBD2 | few | TRBV3-1 | TGTGCCAGCAGCCAAGAAGTAGGGACTACCCAAGAGACCCAGTACTTC | CASSQEVGTTQETQYF
TRBJ2-1 | . | . | TRBV7-6 | TGTGCCAGCAGCAGTGCAGCGGGTTCCAATGAGCAGTTCTTC | CASSSAAGSNEQFF
TRBJ1-2 | . | . | TRBV2 | TGTGCCAGCAGTGAGGGGGCTAACTATGGCTACACCTTC | CASSEGANYGYTF
TRBJ2-1 | . | . | TRBV7-8 | TGTGCCAGCAGCTTATTTAGAAGGACCTCCTACAATGAGCAGTTCTTC | CASSLFRRTSYNEQFF
TRBJ2-1 | . | many | TRBV27 | TGTGCCAGCACGTGGGGCAATGAGCAGTTCTTC | CASTWGNEQFF
TRBJ2-5 | . | few | TRBV15 | TGTGCCACCAGCAGAGATGGTGCTGCCGGAGAGACCCAGTACTTC | CATSRDGAAGETQYF
TRBJ2-1 | TRBD2 | few | TRBV4-2 | TGTGCCAGCAGCCGCCGACTAGCGGGGGAGGGTGAGCAGTTCTTC | CASSRRLAGEGEQFF
TRBJ2-3 | . | few | TRBV5-1 | TGCGCCAGCAGCCCTCGACCTACTAGGGGTGCAGATACGCAGTATTTT | CASSPRPTRGADTQYF
TRBJ2-2 | . | many | TRBV25-1 | TGTGCCAGCAGGGAGACGGGCCAAACCGGGGAGCTGTTTTTT | CASRETGQTGELFF
TRBJ2-7 | TRBD2 | few | TRBV6-1 | TGTGCCAGCACAACTACCGGGACTAGCGCCGAGCAGTACTTC | CASTTTGTSAEQYF
TRBJ2-7 | . | few | TRBV7-9 | TGTGCCAGCAGCTTATACCAGAGCTCCTACGAGCAGTACTTC | CASSLYQSSYEQYF
TRBJ2-1 | TRBD2 | few | TRBV30 | TGTGCCTGGAAACGTACTAGCGGGAGCAATGAGCAGTTCTTC | CAWKRTSGSNEQFF
TRBJ1-2 | . | few | TRBV20-1 | TGCAGTGCTAGGACCTCCCCTAACAGTGGCTACACCTTC | CSARTSPNSGYTF
TRBJ2-3 | . | . | TRBV20-1 | TGCAGTGGCCGGACGGGATATGGTGTAGATACGCAGTATTTT | CSGRTGYGVDTQYF
TRBJ1-5 | . | . | TRBV15 | TGTGCCACCAGCAGAGCTGTGGGAGGCCAGGGATTCTTACAGCCCCAGCATTTT | CATSRAVGGQGFLQPQHF
TRBJ2-5 | . | . | TRBV29-1 | TGCAGCGCTCAAACAGGGACCAGGGAGACCCAGTACTTC | CSAQTGTRETQYF
TRBJ2-2 | TRBD2 | few | TRBV6-1 | TGTGCCAGCAGTGAGGGACTAGCGGGGCTCACCGGGGAGCTGTTTTTT | CASSEGLAGLTGELFF
TRBJ2-2 | TRBD1 | many | TRBV12-3/TRBV12-4 | TGTGCCAGCAGTTGGGACAGGGGGGGAACCGGGGAGCTGTTTTTT | CASSWDRGGTGELFF
TRBJ2-3 | TRBD1 | many | TRBV9 | TGTGCCAGCAGCGCCCGGACAGGTTTAGATACGCAGTATTTT | CASSARTGLDTQYF
TRBJ2-5 | TRBD1 | . | TRBV28 | TGTGCCAGCAGCTCCGAACAGGGGAGCGGAAAGACCCAGTACTTC | CASSSEQGSGKTQYF
TRBJ2-5 | . | . | TRBV27 | TGTGCCAGCAGTTTAAAGGGACATCAAGAGACCCAGTACTTC | CASSLKGHQETQYF
TRBJ1-1 | . | few | TRBV29-1 | TGCAGCGTTGGGCTCGGTGAAGCTTTCTTT | CSVGLGEAFF
TRBJ2-1 | TRBD2 | many | TRBV12-3/TRBV12-4 | TGTGCCAGCAGTCCAGCTAGGCTAGCGGGAGCAAATGAGCAGTTCTTC | CASSPARLAGANEQFF
TRBJ2-3 | TRBD2 | . | TRBV11-1 | TGTGCCAGCACCCCACCCTTGAGAGTAGCGGGGGGTGGAGATACGCAGTATTTT | CASTPPLRVAGGGDTQYF
TRBJ2-5 | . | . | TRBV7-9 | TGTGCCAGCAGCTTAGTAATCCGACTAGTCGGCGAGACCCAGTACTTC | CASSLVIRLVGETQYF
TRBJ1-1 | . | few | TRBV7-9 | TGTGCCAGCAGCCTACCGCCAGGAGCCTTCGGAGCTTTCTTT | CASSLPPGAFGAFF
TRBJ2-1 | TRBD2 | few | TRBV7-3 | TGTGCCAGCAGCTTAATAGAGGACATAGCGGGAGGGCTTCCCGGCAATGAGCAGTTCTTC | CASSLIEDIAGGLPGNEQFF
TRBJ2-7 | . | . | TRBV29-1 | TGCAGCGGTCGAGGAGGCTCGTACGAGCAGTACTTC | CSGRGGSYEQYF
TRBJ2-5 | TRBD1 | few | TRBV6-4 | TGTGCCAGCAGTGACAGACAGGGCGAGACCCAGTACTTC | CASSDRQGETQYF
TRBJ2-1 | . | . | TRBV18 | TGTGCCAGCTCACCGGGGTCCGGGAGCTACAATGAGCAGTTCTTC | CASSPGSGSYNEQFF
TRBJ2-7 | TRBD2 | many | TRBV28 | TGTGCCAGCAGTTCACCCCCGGGACTAGAGGAGAGGGAGCAGTACTTC | CASSSPPGLEEREQYF
TRBJ2-1 | . | few | TRBV28 | TGTGCCAGCAGTTTACTTAGTACTGAGCAGTTCTTC | CASSLLSTEQFF
TRBJ2-2 | TRBD1 | few | TRBV6-1 | TGTGCCAGCAAAATGACAGGGGGGAACACCGGGGAGCTGTTTTTT | CASKMTGGNTGELFF
TRBJ2-1 | . | few | TRBV12-3/TRBV12-4 | TGTGCCAGCAGTTTGTCGTTCGGGATGGGGGGCAATGAGCAGTTCTTC | CASSLSFGMGGNEQFF
TRBJ2-3 | TRBD2 | . | TRBV24-1 | TGTGCCACCAGGGCTAGCGGGGGGGCAAATACGCAGTATTTT | CATRASGGANTQYF